The 14 T cell receptor beta chains below come from one sample, sequenced in a study of Graves' ophthalmopathy and Graves' hyperthyroidism. RNA transcripts were the template, and TCR beta CDR3 regions were amplified from them. The workflow started with a first-round RT-PCR run with HTBI primers and then moved on to a second-round multiplex PCR. A single record per CDR3 protein comes from TCRdb applying MiXCR to the multiplex PCR reads. The sample includes about 550,000 distinct CDR3 sequences, about 40% seen only once; the top ten take about 4.6%. The sample comprised peripheral blood or thyroid tissue (not recorded which). Receptors were obtained from an adult man with Graves' hyperthyroidism.

Worth noting for this clonotype: A much larger clone differs from this one at a single base, so this may be a read error. J is TRBJ1-1 and V is TRBV29-1; D might be TRBD1 (6 bases). Germline loops: CDR1 SQVTM, CDR2 ANQGSEA. CDR3 length: 10 amino acids. CDR3 in DNA: TGCGGCGTTGTTGGGGGGCGGTCTTTCTTT. Encoded protein: CGVVGGRSFF.

This clonotype was counted at least ten times. Here the CDR3 reads CATSDLRQGDSGELFF. The CDR3 DNA follows: TGTGCCACCAGTGATTTACGACAGGGGGATAGCGGGGAGCTGTTTTTT. The chain has TRBV24-1 and TRBJ2-2; 9 nucleotides align to TRBD1. The CDR3 contains 16 residues. V was clipped by 1 base and J by 7 bases; unmatched bases: 6. Germline values: CDR1 KGHDR, CDR2 SFDVKD.

The rearrangement joins TRBV29-1 to TRBJ1-3, with D tentatively TRBD1 (6 bases). The CDR3 has 12 amino acids. With 7 bases removed from V and 7 bases from J, the gap between germline ends came to 14 bases. CDR1 and CDR2 from the germline V gene are SQVTM and ANQGSEA. The CDR3 is CSAVGGMNTIYF. The CDR3 DNA sequence: TGCAGCGCCGTGGGGGGCATGAACACCATATATTTT. The whole variable domain, remainder taken from reference TRBV29-1 and TRBJ1-3, is SAVISQKPSRDICQRGTSLTIQCQVDSQVTMMFWYRQQPGQSLTLIATANQGSEATYESGFVIDKFPISRPNLTFSTLTVSNMSPEDSSIYLCSAVGGMNTIYFGEGSWLTVV.

This clonotype came up many times. The chain is built from TRBV7-3 and TRBJ2-5; 11 positions match TRBD2. The CDR3 is made up of 18 amino acids. The trim removed 1 base at V and 5 bases at J, leaving 12 bases unmatched. CDR1 is SGHTA and CDR2 is FQGTGA in the germline V gene. In nucleotides, the CDR3 is TGTGCCAGCAGCTTAAGGGGACCGACTAGCGGGACGAGGGAGACCCAGTACTTC. This gives the protein CASSLRGPTSGTRETQYF.

This rearrangement joins TRBV12-3 or TRBV12-4 to TRBJ2-5, with TRBD1 identical over 8 bases. The junction had 10 bases not matched to a gene; V was cut back by 1 base and J by 9 bases. The CDR3 spans 15 residues. This chain's CDR3 is CASSLGTGINQPQYF. CDR3 DNA sequence: TGTGCCAGCAGTTTAGGGACAGGGATTAATCAGCCCCAGTACTTC.

This clonotype was picked up many times. The CDR3 nucleotides are TGCGCCAGCAGTCGGGACTCGAACACCGGGGAGCTGTTTTTT. Translation gives CASSRDSNTGELFF. The chain links TRBV10-1 to TRBJ2-2; maybe TRBD2 (6 bases). V was pared by 5 bases and J by 0 bases, with 7 bases between. The germline V gene has CDR1 WNHNN and CDR2 SYGVQD (reference sequence). CDR3 length: 14 amino acids.

In this sample, this clonotype turned up many times. The J gene is TRBJ1-1, the V gene TRBV20-1; D not certain. CDR1 is DFQATT and CDR2 is SNEGSKA in the germline V gene (reference sequence). Trimming shortened V by 0 bases and J by 5 bases, and 16 bases separated the two germline ends. The CDR3 has 15 residues. This chain's CDR3 is CSARDDRGGYTEAFF. The CDR3 coding sequence is TGCAGTGCTAGAGATGACCGGGGTGGATATACTGAAGCTTTCTTT.

CDR3 nucleotides: TGTGCCAGCAGCCCCCTTAAGGGCGCTCCCCCTTACCAGCAGTACTTC. It encodes CASSPLKGAPPYQQYF. The chain carries TRBV9 and TRBJ2-7; D unclear. Looked up from germline, CDR1 is SGDLS and CDR2 is YYNGEE. Deletions cut 4 bases from V and 8 bases from J, with 25 bases between. CDR3 length: 16 amino acids.

Regarding this clonotype: The conserved phenylalanine or tryptophan is not found at the CDR3 terminus, so this likely reflects a read error. V and J are TRBV13 and TRBJ1-1; 7 bases align to TRBD1. Germline V gives CDR1 PRHDT, CDR2 FYEKMQ (reference sequence). Trimming removed 6 bases from V and 4 bases from J; junction bases left unmatched: 5. CDR3 length: 13 amino acids. This CDR3 reads CASSSTGVTEAFL. CDR3 nucleotides: TGTGCCAGCAGTTCTACAGGGGTCACTGAAGCTTTCCTT.

This chain connects TRBV7-9 to TRBJ1-4, with 9 bases matching TRBD1. The germline gives CDR1 SEHNR, CDR2 FQNEAQ (reference sequence). The CDR3 totals 16 residues. V trimming: 3 bases; J trimming: 7 bases; junction bases outside the gene matches: 9. The CDR3 DNA sequence: TGTGCCAGCAGCTTGCGACAGGGGGGCGCCGGTGAAAAACTGTTTTTT. This gives the protein CASSLRQGGAGEKLFF.

This clonotype was detected many times. The V gene is TRBV29-1, the J gene TRBJ1-3; D uncertain. Trimming removed 6 bases at V and 0 bases at J, with 6 bases between. CDR3 length: 12 amino acids. Germline CDR1 reads SQVTM; CDR2 reads ANQGSEA. The CDR3 DNA follows: TGCAGCGTCAGCACCTCTGGAAACACCATATATTTT. This sequence encodes CSVSTSGNTIYF.

This chain's CDR3 is CASSDPLHEQFF. CDR3 nucleotide sequence: TGTGCCAGCAGTGATCCCTTGCATGAGCAGTTCTTC. The V call is TRBV2, the J call TRBJ2-5, with D hard to call. The last part of the DNA fits TRBJ2-1 better; the J call may be wrong. Germline-derived CDR1 and CDR2 are SNHLY and FYNNEI. This CDR3 is built from 12 residues.

The rearrangement joins TRBV2 to TRBJ2-7; 15 bases are a match to TRBD2. The J call may be incorrect, as the DNA end agrees better with TRBJ2-1. The CDR3 has 17 residues. Germline assignment: CDR1 SNHLY and CDR2 FYNNEI. The chain's CDR3 is CASSPGTSGRMVGEQFF. The CDR3, as DNA: TGTGCCAGCAGCCCCGGGACTAGCGGGAGGATGGTGGGTGAGCAGTTCTTC.

This clonotype was detected ten times or more. The chain links TRBV20-1 to TRBJ2-7; 8 nucleotides line up with TRBD2. The length of the CDR3 is 14 residues. V trimming: 6 bases; J trimming: 2 bases; junction bases outside the gene matches: 9. Germline CDR1 reads DFQATT; CDR2 reads SNEGSKA (reference sequence). As DNA, the CDR3 is TGCAGTGCGAGGACTAGCCGACGTGCCTACGAGCAGTACTTC. Encoded protein: CSARTSRRAYEQYF.